The text below deals with one TCR beta chain. The target of this receptor is not known. No base quality information exists; no much larger clone differs at one position. Germline trimming: 5 bases from V, 4 bases from J; junction bases outside gene matches: 10. For CDR1 and CDR2, the germline V gene (reference sequence) lists LNHDA and SQIVND. There are 16 amino acids in the CDR3, from cysteine to phenylalanine inclusive. The retained sequence is limited to the CDR3, 48 bases, with the frame set at the first base. Participants in the prospective study were aged roughly 18 to 100 years, lived in about two dozen United States geographic areas, and enrolled through a virtual design. In the prospective study, participants were assigned to cohorts based on the clinical history participants reported in a screening survey and a study questionnaire. For ImmuneRACE Cohort 3, a participant was defined as recovered based on two consecutive negative NP/OP PCR tests, clearance by a healthcare professional, or resolution of symptoms. In the prospective study, mobile phlebotomists collected whole blood, serum and a nasopharyngeal or oropharyngeal swab from each participant. Prospective study participants could optionally give additional blood draws and questionnaires over an approximately two-month period. Prospective study blood samples were shipped either frozen or at room temperature before DNA extraction.

The sample is drawn from a study of blood T cell repertoires in COVID-19 (dated by TCRdb to 2019 to 2021). Background on the whole study: The collaborator samples originated in the United States, Italy and Spain and spanned the acute and convalescent phases of COVID-19. The samples were drawn from the first 160 participants of the ongoing ImmuneRACE study and from 1,254 subjects provided by 6 global collaborators. The repertoires were released in a freely available public database intended as a resource for research on the immune response to SARS-CoV-2. The sample metadata nearly always contained a de-identified subject ID, COVID-19 status, age in years and sex. The dataset comprised deeply sampled blood TCRbeta repertoires from subjects exposed to, actively infected with, or recovered from COVID-19. HLA class I and class II types, where available, came from metadata supplied by the sample provider rather than from assay-based typing. The material from the prospective study consisted of cDNA or gDNA derived from T cells, B-cell-depleted T cells, or PBMCs.

Summary of the overall study and its limitations: How much clinical and demographic metadata was included differed by source and by participant, and the metadata was provided uncurated.

The immunoSEQ Assay, a bias-controlled multiplex PCR, was used to amplify TCRbeta CDR3 regions from genomic DNA. From the authors' description of their analysis: Nucleated cell counts per sample were estimated from amplification of reference gene primers within the assay. To quantify the absolute abundance of each unique TCRbeta CDR3 rearrangement, sequence reads were collapsed and filtered. For each sample, productive Simpson clonality was calculated as the square root of Simpson's diversity index over productive rearrangements. TCRdb obtained this table from immuneACCESS and retained in-frame rearrangements with V and J assigned. These tables miss some clones; where compared with another copy, unresolved V genes account for less than half of the shortfall, and the remainder is unexplained. The V and J calls and clone size come from that table; D and trimming were worked out from the DNA. Here the sample has 400,000 or so clones; 90% occur a single time. Of the sample, more than 0.55% falls within the top ten clones.

This TCR was recovered from a young man who had recovered from COVID-19. The sequenced sample consisted of PBMCs or T cells enriched from blood (not recorded which). This sequence uses TRBV19 and TRBJ1-2; 10 nucleotides in the junction match TRBD1. This receptor carries the CDR3 CASSPRQGAGGYGYTF. DNA sequence: TGTGCCAGTAGTCCCCGACAGGGGGCAGGAGGCTATGGCTACACCTTC. With the rest looked up from the reference TRBV19 and TRBJ1-2 genes rather than sequenced, the full variable domain is DGGITQSPKYLFRKEGQNVTLSCEQNLNHDAMYWYRQDPGQGLRLIYYSQIVNDFQKGDIAEGYSVSREKKESFPLTVTSAQKNPTAFYLCASSPRQGAGGYGYTFGSGTRLTVV.